These 2 T cell receptor beta chains were all obtained from the same sample, sequenced in a study of shared clonotypes between healthy human individuals. The naive CD8 subset, CD45RO-negative cells positively selected for CCR7, excluded terminally differentiated effector memory CD45RA+ cells. This table comes from immunoSEQ multiplex PCR, and its TCRdb copy is limited to in-frame clones, with some not included. The sample lists nearly 2 million clones, about 95% occurring once. The material sequenced was naive CD8+ T cells sorted from blood. Receptor source: a man between 18 and 29 years old in good health.

The rearrangement links TRBV7-9 to TRBJ2-2, with D possibly matching TRBD1 (7 bases). Germline V gene sequence: CDR1 SEHNR, CDR2 FQNEAQ (reference sequence). Trimming shortened V by 5 bases and J by 3 bases, and 10 bases separated the two germline ends. The CDR3 runs to 14 residues. CDR3 DNA: TGTGCCAGCAGCCCAGGGGGGTACACCGGGGAGCTGTTTTTT. Its translation: CASSPGGYTGELFF.

The J gene is TRBJ1-3, the V gene TRBV19; maybe TRBD1 (6 bases). V was pared by 3 bases and J by 2 bases, with 11 bases between. Germline V gene lookup returns CDR1 LNHDA and CDR2 SQIVND (reference sequence). The CDR3 extends over 15 amino acids. In DNA, the CDR3 is TGTGCCAGTAGTATGCTACAGGGAGCTGGAAACACCATATATTTT. The encoded protein is CASSMLQGAGNTIYF.